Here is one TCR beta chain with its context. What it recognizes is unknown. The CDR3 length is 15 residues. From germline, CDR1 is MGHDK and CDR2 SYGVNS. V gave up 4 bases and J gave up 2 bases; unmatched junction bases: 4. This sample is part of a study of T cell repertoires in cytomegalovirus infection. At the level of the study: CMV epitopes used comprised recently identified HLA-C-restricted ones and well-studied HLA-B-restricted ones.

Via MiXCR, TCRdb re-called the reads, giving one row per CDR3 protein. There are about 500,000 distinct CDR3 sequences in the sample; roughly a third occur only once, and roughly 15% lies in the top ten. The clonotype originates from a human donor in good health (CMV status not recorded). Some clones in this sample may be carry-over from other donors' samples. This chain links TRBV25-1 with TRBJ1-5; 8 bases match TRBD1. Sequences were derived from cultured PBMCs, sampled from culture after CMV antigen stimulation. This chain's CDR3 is CASSAAGQGNQPQHF. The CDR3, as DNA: TGTGCCAGCAGTGCCGCGGGACAGGGCAATCAGCCCCAGCATTTT.